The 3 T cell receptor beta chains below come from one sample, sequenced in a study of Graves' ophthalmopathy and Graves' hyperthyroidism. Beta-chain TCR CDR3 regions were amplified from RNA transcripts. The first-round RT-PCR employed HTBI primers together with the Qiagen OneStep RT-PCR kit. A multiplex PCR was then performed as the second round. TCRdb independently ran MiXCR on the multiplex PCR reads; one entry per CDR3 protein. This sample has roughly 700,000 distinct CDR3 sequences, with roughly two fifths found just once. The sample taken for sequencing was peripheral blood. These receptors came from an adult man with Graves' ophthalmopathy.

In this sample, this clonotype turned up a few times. CDR3 loop: CASSYGVAYEQYF. The CDR3 DNA reads TGTGCCAGCAGTTATGGGGTGGCCTACGAGCAGTACTTC. This rearrangement joins TRBV6-6 to TRBJ2-7; D unresolved. The CDR3 spans 13 residues. V lost 3 bases to trimming and J lost 2 bases, with 8 bases between them. Germline V gene data show CDR1 as MNHNY and CDR2 as SVGAGI (reference sequence).

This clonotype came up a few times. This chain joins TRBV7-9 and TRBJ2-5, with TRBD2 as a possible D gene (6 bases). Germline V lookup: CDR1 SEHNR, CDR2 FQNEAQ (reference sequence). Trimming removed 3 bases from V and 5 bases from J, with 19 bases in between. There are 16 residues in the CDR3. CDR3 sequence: CASSFSPGTDRETQYF. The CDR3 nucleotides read TGTGCCAGCAGCTTCTCGCCCGGGACTGATCGGGAGACCCAGTACTTC.

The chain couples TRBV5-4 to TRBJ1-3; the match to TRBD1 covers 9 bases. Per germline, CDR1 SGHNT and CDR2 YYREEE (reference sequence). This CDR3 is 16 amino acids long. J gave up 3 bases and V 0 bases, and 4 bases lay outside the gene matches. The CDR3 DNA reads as TGTGCCAGCAGCTTGGATACAGGGGGCAATGGAAACACCATATATTTT. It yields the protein CASSLDTGGNGNTIYF.